These 10 T cell receptor beta chains originate from one sample sequenced in a study of identical twins. TCRdb itself ran the 5' RACE reads through MiXCR, one entry per CDR3 protein. The sample contains about 520,000 distinct CDR3 sequences, 20% to 25% of which appear only once. These sequences were also reported in another study, on T cells expressing NK-cell markers.

What was sequenced was CD4+ T cells sorted from blood. The receptors originated from a woman aged 18-29 years in good health.

This rearrangement joins TRBV5-1 to TRBJ2-7, with D perhaps matching TRBD1 or TRBD2 (6 bases each). The germline gives CDR1 SGHRS, CDR2 YFSETQ. Trimming took 0 bases from V and 6 from J, leaving 13 bases between them. This CDR3 has 14 amino acids. CDR3 in DNA: TGCGCCAGCAGCTTGGACAGGGAGGTCTCCGAGCAGTACTTC. Protein product: CASSLDREVSEQYF.

The gene calls are TRBV5-6 and TRBJ1-1, with 7 bases that match TRBD1. With 4 bases clipped from V and 5 bases from J, the junction kept 11 bases outside the gene matches. CDR1 is SGHDT and CDR2 is YYEEEE in the germline V gene. This CDR3 contains 15 residues. CDR3 region: CASSKEDRRGTEAFF. DNA for the CDR3: TGTGCCAGCAGCAAAGAGGACAGGAGGGGGACTGAAGCTTTCTTT.

This clonotype was seen more than once but under ten times. For the CDR3, the DNA is TGTGCCAGCAGCTTCGGGGAGCAGTTCTTC. This sequence encodes CASSFGEQFF. This chain links TRBV7-9 with TRBJ2-1; D not certain. The germline V gene has CDR1 SEHNR and CDR2 FQNEAQ (reference sequence). Trimming stripped 3 bases from V and 10 bases from J, with 4 bases between. CDR3 size: 10 residues.

This clonotype occurred a few times. The genes are TRBV6-5 and TRBJ2-5; TRBD2 might be the D (6 bases). CDR1 is MNHEY, CDR2 SVGAGI, per germline. V was shortened by 1 base and J by 4 bases, with 7 bases between the two germline ends. This CDR3 comprises 13 residues. The CDR3 DNA follows: TGTGCCAGCAGTTACTGGGGAGGAGAGACCCAGTACTTC. Translated, it gives CASSYWGGETQYF.

This sequence joins TRBV12-3 or TRBV12-4 and TRBJ2-2; D uncertain. The CDR3 spans 12 residues. Trimming cost V 8 bases and J 7 bases, with 11 bases left between them. DNA for the CDR3: TGTGCCAGCGTAGGGTGGGGCGGGGAGCTGTTTTTT. Protein sequence: CASVGWGGELFF.

In its sample, this clonotype was seen many times. J is TRBJ1-1 and V is TRBV4-3; tentatively, D is TRBD1 (5 bases). Germline CDR1 reads LGHNA; CDR2 reads YSLEER. The CDR3 runs to 14 residues. V gave up 2 bases and J gave up 5 bases, with 12 bases separating them. CDR3 DNA sequence: TGCGCCAGCAGCCAACGCCACAGGAAGACTGAAGCTTTCTTT. It codes for CASSQRHRKTEAFF.

This clonotype was detected a few times. The chain has TRBV6-4 and TRBJ1-2, with D maybe TRBD1 (5 bases). Trimming shortened V by 0 bases and J by 0 bases, and 11 bases separated the two germline ends. The germline gives CDR1 MRHNA, CDR2 SNTAGT. This CDR3 comprises 16 residues. The CDR3 protein is CASSDSTEPSNYGYTF. The CDR3 nucleotides are TGTGCCAGCAGTGACTCGACAGAGCCTTCTAACTATGGCTACACCTTC.

This clonotype was counted a single time. J is TRBJ2-1 and V is TRBV12-5; no definite D call. Germline CDR1 LGHNT, CDR2 FRNRAP. V shed 7 bases and J shed 10 bases, with 11 bases lying between them. The CDR3 contains 11 residues. CDR3 amino acids: CASALDQEQFF. The CDR3 bases are TGTGCTAGTGCCCTAGATCAGGAGCAGTTCTTC.

This clonotype occurred a few times. This rearrangement joins TRBV4-3 to TRBJ2-1; possible D gene TRBD1, 5 bases. This CDR3 has 16 amino acids. The V end was cut by 0 bases, the J end by 2 bases, with 11 bases between. Germline CDR1 reads LGHNA; CDR2 reads YSLEER. This CDR3 reads CASSQESQGTYNEQFF. The CDR3 bases are TGCGCCAGCAGCCAAGAAAGTCAGGGAACCTACAATGAGCAGTTCTTC.

The rearrangement uses TRBV5-1 and TRBJ2-7, with D hard to call. Germline V gene sequence: CDR1 SGHRS, CDR2 YFSETQ. V was shortened by 0 bases and J by 5 bases, with 12 bases between the two germline ends. CDR3 size: 14 residues. The CDR3 protein is CASSLGATQDEQYF. In nucleotides, the CDR3 is TGCGCCAGCAGCTTGGGGGCGACCCAGGACGAGCAGTACTTC.